These T cell receptor beta chains were read from a single sample in a study of post-analysis software for immune sequencing data. MiXCR, run by TCRdb on the PCR reads, gives a single entry per CDR3 protein. Of roughly 620,000 distinct CDR3 sequences in the sample, 44% were seen once. The material sequenced was blood. The receptors were gathered from a girl aged 10-17 years with multiple sclerosis. Each CDR3 is given with its conserved first and last residue. D genes are given only for firm matches. For some rows the clone size is stated as once, few or many, or as a class when expanded; others skip it.

>TRBV7-9|-|TRBJ2-1|-
CASTLSGNEQFF
TGTGCCAGCACCTTAAGCGGCAATGAGCAGTTCTTC
>TRBV12-3/TRBV12-4|-|TRBJ2-1|TRBD2
CASSPLLAASSYNEQFF
TGTGCCAGCAGTCCCTTACTAGCGGCAAGCTCCTACAATGAGCAGTTCTTC
>TRBV5-1|-|TRBJ2-1|-
CAGSLGGHIYNEQFF
TGCGCCGGCAGCTTGGGGGGACACATCTACAATGAGCAGTTCTTC
>TRBV10-3|-|TRBJ1-1|TRBD1
CAISRQGVNTEAFF
TGTGCCATCAGCCGACAGGGGGTGAACACTGAAGCTTTCTTT
>TRBV7-2|-|TRBJ2-7|TRBD1
CASSPRTGNYYEQYF
TGTGCCAGCAGCCCGAGGACAGGGAATTATTACGAGCAGTACTTC
>TRBV4-1|-|TRBJ2-1|-
CASSQGGSSREQFF
TGCGCCAGCAGCCAAGGAGGGTCGTCGCGTGAGCAGTTCTTC
>TRBV7-2|-|TRBJ1-5|-
CASSFSRLGDQPQHF
TGTGCCAGCAGCTTCTCTCGACTTGGGGATCAGCCCCAGCATTTT
>TRBV24-1|-|TRBJ2-5|TRBD1
CATSGGTGGETQYF
TGTGCCACCAGTGGGGGAACAGGGGGGGAGACCCAGTACTTC
>TRBV27|few|TRBJ1-1|-
CASSLRRHEGTEAFF
TGTGCCAGCAGTTTAAGGAGGCATGAGGGCACTGAAGCTTTCTTT
>TRBV6-2/TRBV6-3|-|TRBJ2-4|-
CASSYERLAKNIQYF
TGTGCCAGCAGTTACGAGCGCCTAGCCAAAAACATTCAGTACTTC
>TRBV24-1|-|TRBJ2-1|TRBD1
CATSDSFRDRDNEQFF
TGTGCCACCAGTGATTCATTCCGGGACAGGGACAATGAGCAGTTCTTC
>TRBV10-3|-|TRBJ2-7|-
CAISLDLRPYGQYF
TGTGCCATCTCCCTTGATCTTAGGCCCTACGGGCAGTACTTC
>TRBV5-1|many|TRBJ2-1|-
CASSFRNEQFF
TGCGCCAGCAGTTTCCGAAATGAGCAGTTCTTC
>TRBV5-6|few|TRBJ2-1|-
CASSRIDYYNEQFF
TGTGCCAGCTCCCGGATAGACTACTACAATGAGCAGTTCTTC
>TRBV7-9|-|TRBJ2-7|-
CASSLAGTVAYEQYF
TGTGCCAGCAGCTTAGCCGGGACGGTGGCCTACGAGCAGTACTTC
>TRBV5-1|-|TRBJ2-3|-
CAGSFSSPDTQYF
TGCGCCGGCAGCTTTTCTAGTCCGGATACGCAGTATTTT
>TRBV7-2|-|TRBJ2-1|-
CASSSSPGLRNEQFF
TGTGCCAGCAGCTCCAGCCCGGGACTCCGCAATGAGCAGTTCTTC
>TRBV29-1|-|TRBJ1-1|TRBD1
CSGRTGHTEAFF
TGCAGCGGGAGGACAGGCCACACTGAAGCTTTCTTT
>TRBV5-6|-|TRBJ2-6|-
CASSLGTFVRTF
TGTGCCAGCAGCCTTGGGACCTTCGTCCGGACTTTC
>TRBV7-9|many|TRBJ2-7|-
CASSFDAGLSYEQYF
TGTGCCAGCAGCTTTGACGCGGGGTTATCCTACGAGCAGTACTTC
>TRBV12-3/TRBV12-4|-|TRBJ2-1|-
CASSFDGSSHNEQFF
TGTGCCAGCAGTTTTGACGGGAGTTCCCACAATGAGCAGTTCTTC
>TRBV10-3|-|TRBJ2-5|-
CAISDSIGRFQETQYF
TGTGCCATCAGTGACTCAATAGGACGGTTCCAAGAGACCCAGTACTTC
>TRBV5-1|-|TRBJ2-6|TRBD1
CASSNTGTGLSANVLTF
TGCGCCAGCAGCAATACCGGGACAGGGTTAAGTGCCAACGTCCTGACTTTC
>TRBV29-1|-|TRBJ2-1|TRBD2
CSVEEMRGDLNEQFF
TGCAGCGTTGAAGAGATGCGGGGGGACTTAAATGAGCAGTTCTTC
>TRBV7-2|-|TRBJ2-3|-
CASSLAGARGGDTQYF
TGTGCCAGCAGCTTGGCGGGAGCGAGGGGGGGAGATACGCAGTATTTT
>TRBV29-1|few|TRBJ2-1|-
CSVAAPVGNEQFF
TGCAGCGTTGCGGCCCCCGTCGGCAATGAGCAGTTCTTC
>TRBV4-1|few|TRBJ2-3|TRBD2
CASNPLGVEGRADTQYF
TGCGCCAGCAATCCCCTGGGGGTAGAGGGGAGGGCAGATACGCAGTATTTT
>TRBV2|-|TRBJ2-1|-
CASFLGLAHYNEQFF
TGTGCCAGCTTTTTAGGGCTAGCGCATTACAATGAGCAGTTCTTC
>TRBV6-5|-|TRBJ1-5|TRBD1
CASSSRDRESNQPQHF
TGTGCCAGCAGCTCACGGGACAGGGAAAGCAATCAGCCCCAGCATTTT
>TRBV30|-|TRBJ2-5|TRBD1
CALTGGGETQYF
TGTGCCTTGACAGGGGGCGGAGAGACCCAGTACTTC
>TRBV12-3/TRBV12-4|few|TRBJ1-2|TRBD1
CASSYGQGLIGGYTF
TGTGCCAGCAGCTACGGACAGGGTCTAATAGGCGGCTACACCTTC
>TRBV9|-|TRBJ2-7|TRBD1
CASSVTDRLGAYEQYF
TGTGCCAGCAGCGTTACGGACAGGCTAGGGGCCTACGAGCAGTACTTC
>TRBV20-1|-|TRBJ2-1|TRBD2
CSAISGGAYNEQFF
TGCAGTGCTATAAGCGGGGGGGCCTACAATGAGCAGTTCTTC
>TRBV4-1|-|TRBJ1-2|-
CASSQPTAGYGYTF
TGCGCCAGCAGCCAACCTACCGCAGGGTATGGCTACACCTTC
>TRBV12-3/TRBV12-4|-|TRBJ2-5|-
CASSSERRGETQYF
TGTGCCAGCAGTTCGGAAAGGAGGGGGGAGACCCAGTACTTC
>TRBV4-1|-|TRBJ1-1|-
CASSQGRTEAFF
TGTGCCAGTTCACAGGGACGGACTGAAGCTTTCTTT
>TRBV5-1|-|TRBJ1-4|-
CASSETATNEKLFF
TGCGCCAGCAGCGAGACAGCAACAAATGAAAAACTGTTTTTT
>TRBV9|-|TRBJ1-1|-
CASSVGGGVGTEAFF
TGTGCCAGCAGCGTAGGAGGAGGGGTAGGGACTGAAGCTTTCTTT
>TRBV10-3|-|TRBJ2-7|-
CAISGGPRQNYEQYF
TGTGCCATCAGTGGGGGTCCCCGCCAAAACTACGAGCAGTACTTC
>TRBV7-2|-|TRBJ2-7|TRBD1
CASGFRTGAYEQYF
TGTGCCAGCGGCTTCCGGACAGGCGCCTACGAGCAGTACTTC